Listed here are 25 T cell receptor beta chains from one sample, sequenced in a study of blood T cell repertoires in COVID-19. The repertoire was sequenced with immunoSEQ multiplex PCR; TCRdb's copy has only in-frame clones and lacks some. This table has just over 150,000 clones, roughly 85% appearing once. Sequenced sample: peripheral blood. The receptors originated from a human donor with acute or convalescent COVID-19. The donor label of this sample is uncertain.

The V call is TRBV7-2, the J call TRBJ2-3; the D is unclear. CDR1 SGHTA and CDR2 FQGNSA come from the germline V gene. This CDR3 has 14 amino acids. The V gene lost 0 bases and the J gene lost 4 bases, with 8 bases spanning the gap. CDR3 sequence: CASSLATRSDTQYF. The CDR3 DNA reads TGTGCCAGCAGCTTAGCCACCAGATCAGATACGCAGTATTTT.

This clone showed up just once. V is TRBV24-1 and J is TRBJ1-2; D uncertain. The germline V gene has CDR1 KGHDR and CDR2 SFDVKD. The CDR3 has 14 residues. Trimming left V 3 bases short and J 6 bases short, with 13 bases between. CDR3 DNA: TGTGCCACCAGTGATCCTCCGGGGAGCCATGGCTACACCTTC. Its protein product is CATSDPPGSHGYTF.

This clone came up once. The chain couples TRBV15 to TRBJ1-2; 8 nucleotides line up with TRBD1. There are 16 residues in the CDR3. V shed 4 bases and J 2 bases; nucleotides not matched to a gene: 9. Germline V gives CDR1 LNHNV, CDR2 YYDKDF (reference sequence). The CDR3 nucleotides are TGTGCCACCAGCATCAGACAGGGGACCCGAAACTATGGCTACACCTTC. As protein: CATSIRQGTRNYGYTF.

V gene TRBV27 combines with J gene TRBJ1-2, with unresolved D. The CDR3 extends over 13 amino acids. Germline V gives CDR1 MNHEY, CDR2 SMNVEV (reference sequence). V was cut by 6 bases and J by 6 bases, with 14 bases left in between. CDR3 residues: CASRPRNEHGYTF. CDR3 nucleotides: TGTGCCAGCAGACCGCGGAACGAACATGGCTACACCTTC.

The CDR3 bases are TGTGCCACCACCTCCGGGGGGATACCCTTCTCGAACACCGGGGAGCTGTTTTTT. Amino acids: CATTSGGIPFSNTGELFF. The chain employs TRBV24-1 and TRBJ2-2, with 7 bases aligning to TRBD2. After removal of 8 bases from V and 0 bases from J, the junction contained 14 bases not matched to a gene. The CDR3 is 18 residues long. Germline V CDR1 and CDR2: KGHDR, SFDVKD.

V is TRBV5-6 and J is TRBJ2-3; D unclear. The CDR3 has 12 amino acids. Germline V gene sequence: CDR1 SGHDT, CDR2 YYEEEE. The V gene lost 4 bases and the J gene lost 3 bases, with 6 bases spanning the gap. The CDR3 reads CASSLETDTQYF. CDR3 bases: TGTGCCAGCAGCCTAGAAACAGATACGCAGTATTTT.

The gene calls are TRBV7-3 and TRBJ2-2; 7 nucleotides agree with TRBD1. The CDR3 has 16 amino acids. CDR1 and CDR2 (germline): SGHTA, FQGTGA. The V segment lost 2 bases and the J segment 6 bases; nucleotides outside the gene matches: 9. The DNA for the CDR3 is TGTGCCAGCAGCTTAGAAGGCAGGGGGTTGCCCGGGGAGCTGTTTTTT. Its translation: CASSLEGRGLPGELFF.

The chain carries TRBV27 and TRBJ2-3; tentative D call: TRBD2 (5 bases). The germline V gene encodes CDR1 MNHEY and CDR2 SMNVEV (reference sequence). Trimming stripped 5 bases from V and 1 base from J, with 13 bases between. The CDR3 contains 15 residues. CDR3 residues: CASSLGLSGTDTQYF. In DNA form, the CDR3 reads TGTGCCAGCAGTCTCGGACTGTCGGGCACAGATACGCAGTATTTT.

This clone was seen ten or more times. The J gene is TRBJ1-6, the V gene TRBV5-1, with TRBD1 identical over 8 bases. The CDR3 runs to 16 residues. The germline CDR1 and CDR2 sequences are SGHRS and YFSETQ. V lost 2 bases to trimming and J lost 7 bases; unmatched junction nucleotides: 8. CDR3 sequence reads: CASSLPPGQENSPLHF. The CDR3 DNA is TGCGCCAGCAGCTTACCGCCGGGACAGGAAAATTCACCCCTCCACTTT.

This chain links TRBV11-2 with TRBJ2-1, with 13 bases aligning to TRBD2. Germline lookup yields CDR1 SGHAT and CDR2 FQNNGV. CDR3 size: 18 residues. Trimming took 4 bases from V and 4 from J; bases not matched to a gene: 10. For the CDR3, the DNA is TGTGCCAGCAGCTATCGGACTAGCGGGGGTGTTGGTTACAATGAGCAGTTCTTC. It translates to CASSYRTSGGVGYNEQFF.

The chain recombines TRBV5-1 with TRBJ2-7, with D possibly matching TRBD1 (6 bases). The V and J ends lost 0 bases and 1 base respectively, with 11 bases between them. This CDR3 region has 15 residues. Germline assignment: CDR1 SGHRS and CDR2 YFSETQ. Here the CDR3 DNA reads TGCGCCAGCAGCTTGGAGAATCAGGGGTCCTACGAGCAGTACTTC. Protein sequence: CASSLENQGSYEQYF.

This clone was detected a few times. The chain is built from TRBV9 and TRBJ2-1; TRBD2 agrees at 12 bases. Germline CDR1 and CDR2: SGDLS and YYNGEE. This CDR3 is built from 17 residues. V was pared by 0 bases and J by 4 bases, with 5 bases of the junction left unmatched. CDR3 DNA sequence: TGTGCCAGCAGCGTAGCCACTAGCGGGGGGCGGTACAATGAGCAGTTCTTC. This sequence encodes CASSVATSGGRYNEQFF.

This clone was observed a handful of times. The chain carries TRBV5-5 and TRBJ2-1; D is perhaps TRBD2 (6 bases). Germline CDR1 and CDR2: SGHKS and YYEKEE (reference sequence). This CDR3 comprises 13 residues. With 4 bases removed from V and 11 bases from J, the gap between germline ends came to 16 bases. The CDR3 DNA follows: TGTGCCAGCAGCGACCGCTTTGGGGGGAAGCAGTTCTTC. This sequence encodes CASSDRFGGKQFF.

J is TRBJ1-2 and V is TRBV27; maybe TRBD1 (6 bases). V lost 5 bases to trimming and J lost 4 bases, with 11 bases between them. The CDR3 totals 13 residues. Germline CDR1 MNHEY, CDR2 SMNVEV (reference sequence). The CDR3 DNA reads TGTGCCAGCAGTCCGACAGGCGGCTATGGCTACACCTTC. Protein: CASSPTGGYGYTF.

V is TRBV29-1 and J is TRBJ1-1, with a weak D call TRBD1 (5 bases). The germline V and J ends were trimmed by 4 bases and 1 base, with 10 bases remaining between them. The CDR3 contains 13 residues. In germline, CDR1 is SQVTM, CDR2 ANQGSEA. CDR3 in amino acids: CSVGDLTNTEAFF. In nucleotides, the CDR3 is TGCAGCGTTGGGGACTTAACGAACACTGAAGCTTTCTTT.

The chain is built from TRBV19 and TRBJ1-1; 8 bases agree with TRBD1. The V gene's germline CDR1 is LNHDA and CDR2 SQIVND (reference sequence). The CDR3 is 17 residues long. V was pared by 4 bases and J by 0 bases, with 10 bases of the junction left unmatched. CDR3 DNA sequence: TGTGCCAGTAGTACCGGGACAGGCCGCGTCATGAACACTGAAGCTTTCTTT. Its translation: CASSTGTGRVMNTEAFF.

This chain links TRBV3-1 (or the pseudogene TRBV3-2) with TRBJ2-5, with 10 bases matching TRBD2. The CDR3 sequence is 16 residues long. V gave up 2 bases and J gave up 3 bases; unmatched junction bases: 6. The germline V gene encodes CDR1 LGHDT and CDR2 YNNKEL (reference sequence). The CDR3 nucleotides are TGTGCCAGCAGCCAACTAGCGGGGGACCCAAAAGAGACCCAGTACTTC. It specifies CASSQLAGDPKETQYF.

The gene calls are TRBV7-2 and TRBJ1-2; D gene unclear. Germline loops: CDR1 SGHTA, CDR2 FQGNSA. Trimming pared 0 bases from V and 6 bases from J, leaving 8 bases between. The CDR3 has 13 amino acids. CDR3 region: CASSLAGRDGYTF. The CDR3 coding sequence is TGTGCCAGCAGCTTAGCAGGGAGGGATGGCTACACCTTC.

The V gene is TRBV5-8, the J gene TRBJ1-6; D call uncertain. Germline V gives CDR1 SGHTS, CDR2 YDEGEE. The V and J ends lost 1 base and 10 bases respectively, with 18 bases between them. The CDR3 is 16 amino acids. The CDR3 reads CASSLNVIWASSPLHF. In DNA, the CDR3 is TGTGCCAGCAGCTTGAACGTTATTTGGGCATCATCACCCCTCCACTTT.

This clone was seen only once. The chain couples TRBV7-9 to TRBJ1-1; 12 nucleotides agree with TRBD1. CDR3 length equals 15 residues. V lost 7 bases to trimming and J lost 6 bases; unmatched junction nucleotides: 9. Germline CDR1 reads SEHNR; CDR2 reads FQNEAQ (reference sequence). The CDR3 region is CASTLGQGAWAEAFF. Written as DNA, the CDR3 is TGTGCCAGCACCTTGGGACAGGGGGCTTGGGCTGAAGCTTTCTTT.

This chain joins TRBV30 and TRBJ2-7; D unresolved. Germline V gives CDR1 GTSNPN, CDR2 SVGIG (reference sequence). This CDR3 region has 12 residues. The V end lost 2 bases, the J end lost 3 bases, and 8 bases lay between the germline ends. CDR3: CAWSSVGYEQYF. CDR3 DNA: TGTGCCTGGAGTAGCGTGGGCTACGAGCAGTACTTC.

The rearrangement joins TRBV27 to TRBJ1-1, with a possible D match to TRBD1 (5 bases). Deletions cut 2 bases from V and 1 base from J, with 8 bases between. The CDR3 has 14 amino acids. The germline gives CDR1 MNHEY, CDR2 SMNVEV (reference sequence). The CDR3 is CASSLDRENTEAFF. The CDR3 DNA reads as TGTGCCAGCAGTTTAGACAGAGAGAACACTGAAGCTTTCTTT.

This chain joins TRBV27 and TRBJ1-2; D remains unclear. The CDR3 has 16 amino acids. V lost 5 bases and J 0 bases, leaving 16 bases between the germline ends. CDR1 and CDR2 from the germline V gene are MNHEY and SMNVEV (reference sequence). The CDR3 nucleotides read TGTGCCAGCAGTCCACTAGGTGGGCGAGCTAACTATGGCTACACCTTC. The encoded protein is CASSPLGGRANYGYTF.

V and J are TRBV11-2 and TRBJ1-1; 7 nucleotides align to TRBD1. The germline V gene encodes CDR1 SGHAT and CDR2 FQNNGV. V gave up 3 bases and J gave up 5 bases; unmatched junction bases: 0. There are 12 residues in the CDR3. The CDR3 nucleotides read TGTGCCAGCAGCTTGGACAGGACTGAAGCTTTCTTT. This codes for CASSLDRTEAFF.

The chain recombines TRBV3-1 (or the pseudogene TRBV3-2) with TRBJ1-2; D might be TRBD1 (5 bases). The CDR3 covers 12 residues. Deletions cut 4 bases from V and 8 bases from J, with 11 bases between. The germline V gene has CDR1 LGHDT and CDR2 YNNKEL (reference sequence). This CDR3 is CASSLTRGGYTF. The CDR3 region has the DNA TGTGCCAGCAGCCTTACTCGGGGGGGCTACACCTTC.